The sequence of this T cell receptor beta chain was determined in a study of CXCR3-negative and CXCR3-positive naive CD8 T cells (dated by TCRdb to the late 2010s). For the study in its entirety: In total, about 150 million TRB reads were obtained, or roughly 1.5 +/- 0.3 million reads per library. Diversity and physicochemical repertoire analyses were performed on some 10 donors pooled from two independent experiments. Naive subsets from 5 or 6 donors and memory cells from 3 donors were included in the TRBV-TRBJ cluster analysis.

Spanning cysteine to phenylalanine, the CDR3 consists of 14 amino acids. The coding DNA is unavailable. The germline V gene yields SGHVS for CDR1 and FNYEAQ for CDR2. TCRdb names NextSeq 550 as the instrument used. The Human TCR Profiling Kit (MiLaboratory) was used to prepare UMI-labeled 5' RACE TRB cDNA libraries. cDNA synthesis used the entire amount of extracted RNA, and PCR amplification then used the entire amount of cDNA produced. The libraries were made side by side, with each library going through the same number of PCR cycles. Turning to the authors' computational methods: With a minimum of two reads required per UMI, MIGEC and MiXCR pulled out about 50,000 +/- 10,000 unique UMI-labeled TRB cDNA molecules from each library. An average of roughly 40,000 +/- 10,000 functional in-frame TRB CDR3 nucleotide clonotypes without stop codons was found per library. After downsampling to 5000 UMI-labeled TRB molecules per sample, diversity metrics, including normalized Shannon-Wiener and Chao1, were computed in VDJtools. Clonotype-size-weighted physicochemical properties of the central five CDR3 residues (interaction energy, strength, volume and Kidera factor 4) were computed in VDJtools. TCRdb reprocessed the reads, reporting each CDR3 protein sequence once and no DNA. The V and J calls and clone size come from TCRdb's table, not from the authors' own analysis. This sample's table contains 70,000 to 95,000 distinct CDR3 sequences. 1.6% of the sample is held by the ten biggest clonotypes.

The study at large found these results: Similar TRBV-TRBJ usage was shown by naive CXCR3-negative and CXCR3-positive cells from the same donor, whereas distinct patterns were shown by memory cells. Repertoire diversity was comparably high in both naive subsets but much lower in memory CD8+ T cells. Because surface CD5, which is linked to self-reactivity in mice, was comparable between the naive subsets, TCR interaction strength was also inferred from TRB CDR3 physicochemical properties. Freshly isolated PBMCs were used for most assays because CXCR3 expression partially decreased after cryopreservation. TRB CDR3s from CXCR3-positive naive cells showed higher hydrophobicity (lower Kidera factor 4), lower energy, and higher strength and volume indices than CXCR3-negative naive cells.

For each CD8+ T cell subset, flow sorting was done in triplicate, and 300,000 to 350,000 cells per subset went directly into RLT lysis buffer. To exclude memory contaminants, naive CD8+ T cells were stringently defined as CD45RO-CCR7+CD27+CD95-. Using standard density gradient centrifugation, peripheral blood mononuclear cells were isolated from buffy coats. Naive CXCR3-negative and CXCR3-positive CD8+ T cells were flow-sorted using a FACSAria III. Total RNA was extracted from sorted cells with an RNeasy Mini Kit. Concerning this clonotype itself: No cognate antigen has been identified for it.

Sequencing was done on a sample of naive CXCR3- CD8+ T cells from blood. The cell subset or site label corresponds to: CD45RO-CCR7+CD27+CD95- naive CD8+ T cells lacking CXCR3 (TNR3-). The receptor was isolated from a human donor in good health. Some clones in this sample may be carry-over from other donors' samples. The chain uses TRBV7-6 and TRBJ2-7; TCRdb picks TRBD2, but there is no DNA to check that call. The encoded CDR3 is CASSPGLALYEQYF.